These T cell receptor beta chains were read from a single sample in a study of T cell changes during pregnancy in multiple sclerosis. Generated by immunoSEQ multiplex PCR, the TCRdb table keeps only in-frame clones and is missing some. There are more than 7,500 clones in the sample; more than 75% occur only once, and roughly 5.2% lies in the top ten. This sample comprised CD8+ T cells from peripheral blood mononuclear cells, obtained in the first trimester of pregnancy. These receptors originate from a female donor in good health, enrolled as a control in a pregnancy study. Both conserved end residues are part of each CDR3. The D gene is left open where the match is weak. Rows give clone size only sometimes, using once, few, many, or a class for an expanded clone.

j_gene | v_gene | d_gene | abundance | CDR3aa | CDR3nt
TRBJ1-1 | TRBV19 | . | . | CASSDLGQTEAFF | TGTGCCAGTAGTGATCTGGGGCAGACTGAAGCTTTCTTT
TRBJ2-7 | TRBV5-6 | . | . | CASSFNSRQYF | TGTGCCAGCAGCTTTAACTCGAGGCAGTACTTC
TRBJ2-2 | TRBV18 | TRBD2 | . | CASSTIEAGGTITGELFF | TGTGCCAGCTCGACGATTGAGGCGGGGGGGACCATCACCGGGGAGCTGTTTTTT
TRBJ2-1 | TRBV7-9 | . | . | CASSPDSPEQFF | TGTGCCAGCAGCCCCGACAGTCCTGAGCAGTTCTTC
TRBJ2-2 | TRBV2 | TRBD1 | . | CASSTRDRVTGELFF | TGTGCCAGCAGCACCCGGGACAGGGTCACCGGGGAGCTGTTTTTT
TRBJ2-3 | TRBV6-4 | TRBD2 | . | CASSLAGGTDTQYF | TGTGCCAGCAGTCTAGCGGGGGGCACAGATACGCAGTATTTT
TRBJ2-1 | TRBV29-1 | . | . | CSAVWGLNEQFF | TGCAGCGCCGTCTGGGGCCTCAATGAGCAGTTCTTC
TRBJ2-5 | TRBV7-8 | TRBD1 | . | CASQGRTGRYGETQYF | TGTGCCAGCCAAGGTCGGACAGGGAGGTATGGAGAGACCCAGTACTTC
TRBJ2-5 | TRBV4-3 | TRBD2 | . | CASSRLLAAQETQYF | TGCGCCAGCAGCCGGTTACTAGCGGCCCAAGAGACCCAGTACTTC
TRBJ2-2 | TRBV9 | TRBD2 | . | CASSREGEDTGELFF | TGTGCCAGCAGCCGGGAGGGGGAAGACACCGGGGAGCTGTTTTTT
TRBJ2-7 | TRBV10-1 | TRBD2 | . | CASSASSGAYEQYF | TGCGCCAGCAGTGCGTCTAGCGGGGCCTACGAGCAGTACTTC
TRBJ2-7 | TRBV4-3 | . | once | CASSPETGPSYEQYF | TGCGCCAGCAGCCCTGAGACAGGCCCCTCCTACGAGCAGTACTTC
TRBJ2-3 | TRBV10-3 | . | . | CAISEGTGGTDTQYF | TGTGCCATCAGTGAGGGGACGGGGGGCACAGATACGCAGTATTTT
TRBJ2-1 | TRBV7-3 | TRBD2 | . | CASSSVAGLGNEQFF | TGTGCCAGCAGCTCAGTAGCGGGGTTGGGCAATGAGCAGTTCTTC
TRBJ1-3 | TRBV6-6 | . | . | CASSSGYQGNTIYF | TGTGCCAGCAGCTCAGGGTATCAGGGAAACACCATATATTTT
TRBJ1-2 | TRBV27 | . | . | CASSLGAGYGYTF | TGTGCCAGCAGTTTGGGGGCTGGGTATGGCTACACCTTC
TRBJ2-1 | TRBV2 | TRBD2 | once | CATPPGLANEQFF | TGTGCCACCCCCCCGGGACTAGCGAATGAGCAGTTCTTC
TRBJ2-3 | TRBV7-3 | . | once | CASSPSFPTDTQYF | TGTGCCAGCAGCCCTTCTTTCCCCACAGATACGCAGTATTTT
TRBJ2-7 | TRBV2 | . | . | CASTPEGYEQYF | TGTGCCAGCACCCCTGAGGGCTACGAGCAGTACTTC
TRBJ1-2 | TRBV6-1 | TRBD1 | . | CASSEGTGEGYGYTF | TGTGCCAGCAGTGAGGGTACAGGGGAAGGATATGGCTACACCTTC
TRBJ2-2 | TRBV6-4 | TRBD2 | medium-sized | CASSSGSTGELFF | TGTGCCAGCAGTAGCGGGAGCACCGGGGAGCTGTTTTTT
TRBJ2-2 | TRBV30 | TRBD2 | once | CAWVASGLNTGELFF | TGTGCCTGGGTGGCTAGCGGGTTAAACACCGGGGAGCTGTTTTTT
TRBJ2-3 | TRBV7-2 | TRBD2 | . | CASSQVAGTSTDTQYF | TGTGCCAGCAGCCAGGTAGCGGGCACTAGCACAGATACGCAGTATTTT
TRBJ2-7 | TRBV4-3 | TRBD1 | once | CASSQEAQGQGFYEQYF | TGCGCCAGCAGCCAAGAGGCTCAGGGACAGGGTTTCTACGAGCAGTACTTC
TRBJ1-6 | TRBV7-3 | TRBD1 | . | CASSSGQGFDSPLHF | TGTGCCAGCTCCAGCGGACAGGGGTTTGATTCACCCCTCCACTTT
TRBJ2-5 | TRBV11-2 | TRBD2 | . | CASSLEGASGGHKETQYF | TGTGCCAGCAGCTTAGAGGGGGCTAGCGGGGGACACAAAGAGACCCAGTACTTC
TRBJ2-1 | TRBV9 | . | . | CASSVGRALSEQFF | TGTGCCAGCAGCGTAGGGAGGGCCCTTAGCGAGCAGTTCTTC
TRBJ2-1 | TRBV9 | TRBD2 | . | CASSVGSSGGPNSYNEQFF | TGTGCCAGCAGCGTAGGTTCTAGCGGGGGGCCAAACTCCTACAATGAGCAGTTCTTC
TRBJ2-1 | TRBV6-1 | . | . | CASSDWVDIFNEQFF | TGTGCCAGCAGTGATTGGGTTGACATTTTCAATGAGCAGTTCTTC
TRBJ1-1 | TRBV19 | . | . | CASSIGNREEAFF | TGTGCCAGTAGTATAGGTAACAGGGAAGAAGCTTTCTTT
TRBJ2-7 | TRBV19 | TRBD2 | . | CASSRSGGFAYEQYF | TGTGCCAGTAGTAGGAGCGGGGGTTTTGCCTACGAGCAGTACTTC
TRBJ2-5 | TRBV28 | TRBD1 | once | CASRSLTGGAETQYF | TGTGCCAGCAGGTCGTTAACAGGGGGCGCGGAGACCCAGTACTTC
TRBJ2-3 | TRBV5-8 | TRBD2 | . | CASSWGGGGTDTQYF | TGTGCCAGCAGCTGGGGCGGGGGGGGCACAGATACGCAGTATTTT